This T cell receptor (beta chain) derives from a study of PD-L1 blockade in urothelial cancer (dated by TCRdb to 2016 to 2017). About the full investigation: Every patient began therapy at some point between 2013 and 2015 and was given atezolizumab 1,200 mg intravenously every 3 weeks. Blood samples were analyzed at two time points: 3 weeks after treatment start (second dose) and 6 weeks after treatment start. Pretreatment blood TCR-seq was available for about 30 patients, at least one posttreatment blood collection was obtained for 24 patients, and tumor TCR-seq was available for 24 patients. Patients had an ECOG performance status of 0 or 1 and had received between 0 and 3 prior chemotherapy regimens. Roughly ten patients achieved durable clinical benefit and approximately 20 did not. Durable clinical benefit meant progression-free survival longer than 6 months, and TCR features were also tested against progression-free and overall survival. A median of roughly 140,000 T cells and approximately 86,000 unique TCRs was obtained from blood samples, and a median clonality of 0.080 was observed. About 85% of the roughly 29 patients were males with bladder-origin urothelial cancer, and 18 of 29 reported a prior smoking history. In the same patients who had TCR sequencing, pretreatment tumors also underwent whole exome sequencing and RNA sequencing. An exploratory multi-omic analysis was conducted of the somatic, immune and clinical correlates of response to PD-L1 blockade with atezolizumab in urothelial cancer. Pretreatment tumor samples, along with matched peripheral blood serially collected before and after atezolizumab treatment, were subjected to TCR sequencing.

General study outcomes and caveats: Improved progression-free and overall survival was found to be associated with pretreatment peripheral blood TCR clonality below the median. Greater expansion of tumor-associated TCR clones in peripheral blood 3 weeks after the start of treatment was observed in patients with durable benefit (n of about 20, p = 0.022). Small sample size (n of about 30) and many exploratory analyses mean the results are intended to be hypothesis-generating.

As to this clone: Which antigen it targets is not known. Per-base quality was not reported, and no clone a single base away is much larger than it.

According to the germline V gene, CDR1 reads SGHDT and CDR2 reads YYEEEE. Trimming takes 7 bases from V and 3 bases from J, and the germline ends sit 10 bases apart. From cysteine to phenylalanine, the CDR3 is 13 amino acids long. The DNA shown is the 39-base CDR3, in frame from base 1. Synthetic TCR analog templates were spiked into each PCR to estimate absolute template abundance from read counts. Using the immunoSEQ assay, TCRbeta CDR3 regions were amplified from genomic DNA with bias-controlled V and J gene primers. Rearranged TCRbeta segments were sequenced at approximately 20X coverage. The original methods were these. Sequencing errors were corrected by clustering, and CDR3s were annotated against IMGT so that V, D and J genes could be assigned. Downstream analyses used only productive TCRbeta rearrangements and left out out-of-frame or stop-codon sequences. Clonality was calculated as one minus the Shannon entropy normalized by the log of the number of unique productive sequences. Clones differing between time points or between blood and tumor were identified using Fisher's exact test with Benjamini-Hochberg correction, with an adjusted p below 0.01 applied as the threshold. The clones in this table, taken by TCRdb from immuneACCESS, are in-frame only. Not every clone is retained; where verified, under half of the shortfall comes from an unresolved V gene, and the cause of the rest is unknown. V and J calls and clone size are as listed in that table; D and trimming were resolved from the DNA. This sample comprises about 100,000 clones, about 90% of them detected only once. The ten largest account for just over 0.9% of the sample.

The cohort included roughly 29 patients with locally advanced or metastatic urothelial carcinoma who were treated at Memorial Sloan Kettering on a trial protocol. Peripheral blood mononuclear cells were collected pretreatment and during treatment, with between 1 and 8 total time points obtained per patient. The Qiagen DNeasy Blood extraction kit was used to purify genomic DNA from total PBMCs and from tumor samples. PBMCs were collected pretreatment and during treatment, and were isolated and stored as previously described. The sequence derives from a woman at least 80 years old with urothelial cancer. The sample consisted of PBMCs, taken around atezolizumab (anti-PD-L1) treatment. The chain uses TRBV5-6 and TRBJ2-2; the D gene lacks a confident call. The DNA is TGTGCCAGCGTACAGTGGGACACCGGGGAGCTGTTTTTT. This codes for CASVQWDTGELFF.